This is a list of T cell receptor beta chains from one sample in a study of T cells in narcolepsy. The data were produced by immunoSEQ multiplex PCR, yet TCRdb's version contains in-frame clones alone and is incomplete. The repertoire holds 30,000 to 35,000 clones, around 83% seen once, with 2.6% in the top ten. Sequenced input: CD45RA- memory CD4+ T cells from PBMCs. The receptors come from a human donor with narcolepsy. Each CDR3 is given with its conserved first and last residue. A D gene is named only where the DNA matches it firmly. Clone size is given for some rows only: seen once, a few or many times, or a class if the clone is expanded.

j_call,v_call,cdr3_length,d_call,clone_size,cdr3_nt,cdr3_aa
TRBJ1-2,TRBV28,13,NA,NA,TGTGCCAGCAGTTCTTACAGCTTCTATGGCTACACCTTC,CASSSYSFYGYTF
TRBJ2-3,TRBV7-9,17,NA,NA,TGTGCCAGCAGTTTTTCGGTGACTAGAGGCGGCACAGATACGCAGTATTTT,CASSFSVTRGGTDTQYF
TRBJ2-5,TRBV25-1,16,NA,NA,TGTGCCAGCAGTGAATTGGGGCAGGGTGGACAAGAGACCCAGTACTTC,CASSELGQGGQETQYF
TRBJ1-5,TRBV19,15,TRBD1,NA,TGTGCCAGCCGCGACGGACAGGGGGCAGGTCAGCCCCAGCATTTT,CASRDGQGAGQPQHF
TRBJ1-2,TRBV7-2,14,TRBD1,few,TGTGCCAGCAGCGAGGACAGGGGGAACTATGGCTACACCTTC,CASSEDRGNYGYTF
TRBJ1-1,TRBV29-1,14,TRBD1,NA,TGCAGCCCCGCTCCCTCGACAGGGTGGACTGAAGCTTTCTTT,CSPAPSTGWTEAFF
TRBJ1-1,TRBV7-6,12,NA,NA,TGTGCCAGCAGCTTTGGAAACACTGAAGCTTTCTTT,CASSFGNTEAFF
TRBJ2-6,TRBV5-4,17,NA,NA,TGTGCCAGCAGCCACATTAAAAACTATGCTGGGGCCAACGTCCTGACTTTC,CASSHIKNYAGANVLTF
TRBJ2-5,TRBV4-3,16,NA,NA,TGCGCCAGCAGCCGCTTACCTCGGGGCGCCCAAGAGACCCAGTACTTC,CASSRLPRGAQETQYF
TRBJ2-3,TRBV11-3,14,NA,NA,TGTGCCAGCAGCCTATCGACAGAGACAGATACGCAGTATTTT,CASSLSTETDTQYF
TRBJ1-2,TRBV7-2,15,NA,NA,TGTGCCAGCAGCCTAGGGGGACAAATAAACTATGGCTACACCTTC,CASSLGGQINYGYTF
TRBJ1-3,TRBV25-1,14,TRBD1,NA,TGTGCCGGGAGGAGGGGGCCGGAGGGAAACACCATATATTTT,CAGRRGPEGNTIYF
TRBJ1-1,TRBV19,15,TRBD1,few,TGTGCCAGTAGCTCCCCCGGGACAGGGAACACTGAAGCTTTCTTT,CASSSPGTGNTEAFF
TRBJ2-2,TRBV28,16,NA,once,TGTGCCAGCAGTACTACGGGACGCAGTGTTTTCGGGGAGCTGTTTTTT,CASSTTGRSVFGELFF
TRBJ1-5,TRBV5-5,14,NA,NA,TGTGCCAGCAGCTTGAAAGGGGTCAATCAGCCCCAGCATTTT,CASSLKGVNQPQHF
TRBJ1-1,TRBV27,15,TRBD1,few,TGTGCCAGCAGGCCACCCAGGGGGCCGTGGACTGAAGCTTTCTTT,CASRPPRGPWTEAFF
TRBJ1-1,TRBV6-1,12,NA,few,TGTGCCAGCAGCGGACTTGACACTGAAGCTTTCTTT,CASSGLDTEAFF
TRBJ2-5,TRBV5-1,11,NA,NA,TGCGCCAGCAGAACTGGGGAAGAGCAGTACTTC,CASRTGEEQYF
TRBJ2-7,TRBV5-1,13,NA,NA,TGCGCCAGCAGCTTAGACGGAGCCTACGAGCAGTACTTC,CASSLDGAYEQYF
TRBJ2-3,TRBV6-6,15,NA,NA,TGTGCCAGCAGGGATTGGAAGTCTAGCACAGATACGCAGTATTTT,CASRDWKSSTDTQYF
TRBJ1-2,TRBV4-1,16,NA,NA,TGCGCCAGCAGCCAAGATTCTGGACCGTATAACTATGGCTACACCTTC,CASSQDSGPYNYGYTF
TRBJ1-6,TRBV5-8,15,NA,NA,TGTGCCAGCAGCTTGGTAGAAACCGTGAATTCACCCCTCCACTTT,CASSLVETVNSPLHF
TRBJ1-2,TRBV5-6,14,NA,NA,TGTGCCAGCAGCGAGGGGGGGGTCACCTATGGCTACACCTTC,CASSEGGVTYGYTF
TRBJ2-3,TRBV12-5,16,NA,NA,TGTGCTAGTGGTACCAGAGGAGGAGTTAGCACAGATACGCAGTATTTT,CASGTRGGVSTDTQYF
TRBJ2-3,TRBV4-2,13,NA,NA,TGTGCCAGCAGCCGCCAATGGGGGGATACGCAGTATTTT,CASSRQWGDTQYF
TRBJ1-3,TRBV5-8,15,NA,NA,TGTGCCAGCAGCTTGGACCGTACGGGGGGAAACACCATATATTTT,CASSLDRTGGNTIYF
TRBJ2-3,TRBV5-1,14,NA,NA,TGCGCCAGCAGCTTGGAAGGGTCCACAGATACGCAGTATTTT,CASSLEGSTDTQYF
TRBJ2-3,TRBV9,14,NA,NA,TGTGCCAGCAGCGTAGATGGAGGCGGGGCGAAGCAGTATTTT,CASSVDGGGAKQYF
TRBJ1-5,TRBV2,15,NA,once,TGTGCCAGCAGCGAGATCAGGGTGGCGGGGCAGCCCCAGCATTTT,CASSEIRVAGQPQHF
TRBJ1-4,TRBV4-1,14,NA,few,TGCGCCAGCAGCCCTCGCACCCCCCGTCAGAAACTGTTTTTT,CASSPRTPRQKLFF
TRBJ2-7,TRBV4-3,16,NA,NA,TGCGCCAGCAGCCAAGATCTACCGGGGACCAACTCCGAGCAGTACTTC,CASSQDLPGTNSEQYF
TRBJ1-1,TRBV10-3,12,NA,NA,TGTGCCATCAGTGTTACGGGAATTGAAGCTTTCTTT,CAISVTGIEAFF
TRBJ2-1,TRBV28,16,TRBD2,NA,TGTGCCAGCAGTTTCCCCCTCGGGGGGGCCCTGATTGAGCAGTTCTTC,CASSFPLGGALIEQFF
TRBJ1-2,TRBV7-8,13,NA,once,TGTGCCAGCAGCCCCAGGGGTAACTATGGCTACACCTTC,CASSPRGNYGYTF
TRBJ1-2,TRBV10-2,14,NA,NA,TGCGCCAGCAGTGTAGGGGCCCTCTACTATGGCTACACCTTC,CASSVGALYYGYTF
TRBJ1-3,TRBV5-1,14,NA,NA,TGCGCCAGCAGCTCGGACGGCTCTGGAAACACCATATATTTT,CASSSDGSGNTIYF
TRBJ1-5,TRBV15,16,NA,once,TGTGCCACCAGCAGGGGGGGAAGGTATGTCGGTCAGCCCCAGCATTTT,CATSRGGRYVGQPQHF
TRBJ2-1,TRBV12-5,16,TRBD1,NA,TGTGCTAGTGGTTTGGTTGGCGGACAGGGGGCGATTGAGCAGTTCTTC,CASGLVGGQGAIEQFF
TRBJ1-4,TRBV7-9,15,TRBD1,NA,TGTGCCAGCAGCGGACCGGGACAGGGTACCGAAAAACTGTTTTTT,CASSGPGQGTEKLFF